The next 22 T cell receptor beta chains were all read from a single sample in a study of blood T cells in healthy people across ages. The authors ran a second PCR of roughly 6 to 12 cycles using a sample-barcoded 5' primer and a J-beta primer mix. TCRdb re-called the 5' RACE reads through MiXCR, storing one row per CDR3 protein. The data show roughly 1.6 million distinct CDR3 sequences, roughly a third seen once. The specimen was blood. The origin of the receptors is a woman in her twenties or thirties in good health.

This clonotype was seen only a few times. This chain connects TRBV6-1 to TRBJ1-6, with a weak D call TRBD1 (6 bases). The germline CDR1 and CDR2 sequences are MNHNS and SASEGT. The V end was cut by 8 bases, the J end by 1 base, with 12 bases between. This CDR3 is built from 15 residues. This CDR3 is CASPGGASYNSPLHF. For the CDR3, the DNA is TGTGCCAGCCCGGGGGGGGCATCCTATAATTCACCCCTCCACTTT.

In its sample, this clonotype was seen a few times. The V gene is TRBV4-1, the J gene TRBJ2-7, with D perhaps TRBD1 (6 bases). CDR1 MGHRA and CDR2 YSYEKL come from the germline V gene. V was clipped by 5 bases and J by 3 bases, with 14 bases between them. The CDR3 extends over 14 amino acids. CDR3 region: CASSGPRGDYEQYF. The CDR3 nucleotides are TGCGCCAGCAGCGGTCCCAGGGGCGACTACGAGCAGTACTTC.

As to this clonotype: Possible read error: a much larger clone is one base away. Because the CDR3 is missing its conserved closing phenylalanine or tryptophan, this is likely a read error. This chain connects TRBV13 to TRBJ2-7; a possible D gene is TRBD1 (6 bases). Germline CDR1 PRHDT, CDR2 FYEKMQ (reference sequence). This CDR3 has 14 residues. V lost 2 bases and J 0 bases, leaving 8 bases between the germline ends. This CDR3 reads CASSLPGHSYEQYL. The CDR3 region has the DNA TGTGCCAGCAGCTTACCGGGACACTCCTACGAGCAGTACTTA.

CDR3 sequence: CSASHRVEGYTF. The DNA for the CDR3 is TGCAGTGCTAGTCACCGTGTTGAGGGCTACACCTTC. V usage is TRBV20-1 and J usage is TRBJ1-2; D ambiguous. Germline loops: CDR1 DFQATT, CDR2 SNEGSKA (reference sequence). The CDR3 extends over 12 amino acids. V gave up 3 bases and J gave up 8 bases, with 13 bases separating them.

The chain is built from TRBV4-1 and TRBJ2-3; the match to TRBD2 covers 11 bases. The germline V gene has CDR1 MGHRA and CDR2 YSYEKL. J was trimmed by 5 bases and V by 0 bases; bases with no gene match: 13. The CDR3 has 19 residues. The CDR3 bases are TGCGCCAGCAGCCAAGAGATCGGGGCTAGCGGGAGGAAAGAAGATACGCAGTATTTT. As protein: CASSQEIGASGRKEDTQYF.

A word on this clonotype: A read error is possible here, since a much larger clone lies one base away. V and J are TRBV28 and TRBJ1-1; D is ambiguous. The germline gives CDR1 MDHEN, CDR2 SYDVKM. V shed 7 bases and J shed 8 bases, with 14 bases lying between them. The CDR3 has 12 amino acids. The CDR3 reads CASMPEYKEAFF. Written as DNA, the CDR3 is TGTGCCAGCATGCCAGAGTACAAAGAAGCTTTCTTT.

The J gene is TRBJ2-5, the V gene TRBV2; D is unresolved. V gave up 5 bases and J gave up 0 bases, with 10 bases separating them. This CDR3 region has 14 residues. The germline CDR1 and CDR2 sequences are SNHLY and FYNNEI. CDR3 bases: TGTGCCAGCAGTCCTGGACGGTACCAAGAGACCCAGTACTTC. It codes for CASSPGRYQETQYF.

The chain carries TRBV20-1 and TRBJ1-2; 7 nucleotides agree with TRBD1. There are 14 residues in the CDR3. Trimming at V came to 5 bases and at J to 2 bases, leaving 8 bases not matched to a gene. Germline assignment: CDR1 DFQATT and CDR2 SNEGSKA (reference sequence). CDR3 residues: CSAGEGDSNYGYTF. CDR3 in DNA: TGCAGTGCTGGGGAGGGGGACAGCAACTATGGCTACACCTTC.

The V and J genes are TRBV20-1 and TRBJ2-1, with D perhaps assigned TRBD1 or TRBD2 (5 bases each). V was pared by 5 bases and J by 0 bases, with 11 bases between. Germline assignment: CDR1 DFQATT and CDR2 SNEGSKA (reference sequence). The CDR3 is 14 residues long. The CDR3, as DNA: TGCAGTGCTTCCAAGGGGAGCTCCTACAATGAGCAGTTCTTC. It is translated as CSASKGSSYNEQFF.

This clonotype turned up a few times. The chain combines TRBV10-1 with TRBJ2-1, with TRBD1 identical over 9 bases. Germline loops: CDR1 WNHNN, CDR2 SYGVQD (reference sequence). The CDR3 is 15 residues long. The junction had 5 bases not matched to a gene; V was cut back by 2 bases and J by 6 bases. The CDR3 spells CASSEGQGSSNEQFF. CDR3 DNA sequence: TGCGCCAGCAGTGAGGGACAGGGGAGTAGCAATGAGCAGTTCTTC.

There are a few counts of this clonotype. The V gene is TRBV20-1, the J gene TRBJ2-1; 9 positions match TRBD2. Germline trimming cut 0 bases from V and 2 bases from J; bases unmatched to any gene: 5. The CDR3 extends over 16 amino acids. Germline CDR1 reads DFQATT; CDR2 reads SNEGSKA (reference sequence). CDR3 nucleotides: TGCAGTGCTAGAGATTTTAGCGGGAGTACCTACAATGAGCAGTTCTTC. Its translation: CSARDFSGSTYNEQFF.

The chain carries TRBV5-1 and TRBJ1-2; a possible D gene is TRBD1 (5 bases). The V gene's germline CDR1 is SGHRS and CDR2 YFSETQ. The CDR3 has 16 amino acids. The germline V and J ends were trimmed by 4 bases and 3 bases, with 19 bases remaining between them. Written as DNA, the CDR3 is TGCGCCAGCAGCCGATCGTTGGGGGGGACTGACTATGGCTACACCTTC. Its translation is CASSRSLGGTDYGYTF.

The chain carries TRBV5-4 and TRBJ1-1; possibly TRBD1 for D (6 bases). Trimming stripped 4 bases from V and 0 bases from J, with 13 bases between. The CDR3 spans 15 residues. CDR1 is SGHNT and CDR2 is YYREEE in the germline V gene (reference sequence). Written as DNA, the CDR3 is TGTGCCAGCAGCCCGGACAGCCTAATGAACACTGAAGCTTTCTTT. Translated: CASSPDSLMNTEAFF.

This clonotype appeared a few times. The chain combines TRBV12-3 or TRBV12-4 with TRBJ1-2; D call uncertain. V lost 2 bases and J 8 bases, leaving 6 bases between the germline ends. The CDR3 is 11 amino acids. CDR3 loop: CASSLSEGYTF. The CDR3 DNA reads TGTGCCAGCAGTTTATCAGAAGGCTACACCTTC.

This clonotype was observed a handful of times. The chain recombines TRBV12-3 or TRBV12-4 with TRBJ2-7; TRBD2 is a possible D gene (5 bases). V lost 5 bases and J 6 bases, leaving 11 bases between the germline ends. The CDR3 runs 12 residues. Here the CDR3 reads CASSLKAGEQYF. The CDR3 DNA reads TGTGCCAGCAGTCTCAAGGCGGGCGAGCAGTACTTC.

Notes on this clonotype: A far bigger clonotype differs at one base, so this is likely a read error. The chain has TRBV4-2 and TRBJ1-5; D is unclear. CDR3 size: 13 residues. Trimming removed 4 bases from V and 1 base from J, with 5 bases in between. Germline V lookup: CDR1 LGHNA, CDR2 YNFKEQ. In nucleotides, the CDR3 is TGTGCCAGCAGCCGAGAAAGCAATCAGCCCCAGCATTTT. Protein product: CASSRESNQPQHF.

The V gene is TRBV6-2 or TRBV6-3, the J gene TRBJ2-2; D unresolved. In germline, CDR1 is MNHEY, CDR2 SVGEGT. V was trimmed by 7 bases and J by 6 bases, leaving 3 bases between them. The CDR3 consists of 10 residues. The CDR3 sequence is CASMAGELFF. CDR3 in DNA: TGTGCCAGCATGGCCGGGGAGCTGTTTTTT.

The table lists this clonotype with a few counts. The chain carries TRBV4-1 and TRBJ2-1, with D unresolved. V was trimmed by 1 base and J by 6 bases, leaving 10 bases between them. Looked up from germline, CDR1 is MGHRA and CDR2 is YSYEKL. The CDR3 runs to 14 residues. CDR3 protein: CASSQGPGSNEQFF. The CDR3 DNA follows: TGCGCCAGCAGCCAAGGCCCTGGTAGCAATGAGCAGTTCTTC.

This chain connects TRBV29-1 to TRBJ2-1, with D perhaps TRBD1 or TRBD2 (6 bases each). CDR1 is SQVTM, CDR2 ANQGSEA, per germline. V was clipped by 2 bases and J by 6 bases, with 17 bases between them. This CDR3 contains 15 residues. Here the CDR3 reads CSVELGGRQSNEQFF. The CDR3 DNA reads as TGCAGCGTTGAACTGGGGGGCCGCCAGTCCAATGAGCAGTTCTTC.

The chain employs TRBV12-3 or TRBV12-4 and TRBJ1-1; D is ambiguous. Between the trimmed V and J ends, which lost 3 bases and 6 bases, there was a span of 14 bases. The CDR3 spans 14 residues. The DNA of the CDR3 is TGTGCCAGCAGTTTGTCGGATGGGAGTGCTGAAGCTTTCTTT. It translates to CASSLSDGSAEAFF.

To note about this clonotype: A much larger clone differs from this one at a single base, so this may be a read error. In DNA, the CDR3 is TGTGCCAGCAGCCCGCACTCTGGCGGGCGAAACAATGAGCAGTTCTTC. Amino acids: CASSPHSGGRNNEQFF. The chain has TRBV7-3 and TRBJ2-1, with D maybe TRBD2 (5 bases). From germline, CDR1 is SGHTA and CDR2 FQGTGA. Trimming removed 5 bases from V and 5 bases from J, with 19 bases in between. The CDR3 spans 16 residues. Full variable domain (rest looked up from reference TRBV7-3 and TRBJ2-1): GAGVSQTPSNKVTEKGKYVELRCDPISGHTALYWYRQSLGQGPEFLIYFQGTGAADDSGLPNDRFFAVRPEGSVSTLKIQRTERGDSAVYLCASSPHSGGRNNEQFFGPGTRLTVL.

The chain employs TRBV20-1 and TRBJ2-4; weak D call: TRBD2 (5 bases). The length of the CDR3 is 11 residues. Germline V gene data show CDR1 as DFQATT and CDR2 as SNEGSKA (reference sequence). Trimming pared 4 bases from V and 13 bases from J, leaving 14 bases between. The chain's CDR3 is CSAIPGFQQYF. As DNA, the CDR3 is TGCAGTGCTATCCCGGGGTTTCAGCAGTACTTC.